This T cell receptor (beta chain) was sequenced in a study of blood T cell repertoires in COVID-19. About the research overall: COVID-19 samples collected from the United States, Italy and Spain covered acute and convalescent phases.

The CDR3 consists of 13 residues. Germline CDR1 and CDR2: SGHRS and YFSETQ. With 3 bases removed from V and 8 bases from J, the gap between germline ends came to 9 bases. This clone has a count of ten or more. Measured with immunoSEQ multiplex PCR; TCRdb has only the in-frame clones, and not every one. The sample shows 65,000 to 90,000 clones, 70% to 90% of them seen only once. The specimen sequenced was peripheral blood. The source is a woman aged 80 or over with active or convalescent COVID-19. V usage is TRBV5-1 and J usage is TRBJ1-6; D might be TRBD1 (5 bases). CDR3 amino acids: CASSSLTDSPLHF. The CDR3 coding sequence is TGCGCCAGCAGCTCCTTGACAGATTCACCCCTCCACTTT. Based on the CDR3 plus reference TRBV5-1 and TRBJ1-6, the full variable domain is KAGVTQTPRYLIKTRGQQVTLSCSPISGHRSVSWYQQTPGQGLQFLFEYFSETQRNKGNFPGRFSGRQFSNSRSEMNVSTLELGDSALYLCASSSLTDSPLHFGNGTRLTVT.